This record covers a single T cell receptor (beta chain). A library of TCRbeta sequences, prepared with unique molecular identifiers, was generated. Via MiXCR, TCRdb re-called the PCR reads, giving one row per CDR3 protein. The repertoire consists of 540,000 or so distinct CDR3 sequences, with more than 20% occurring once and the leading ten covering 13% to 15%. The CDR3 extends over 16 amino acids. The V gene lost 6 bases and the J gene lost 0 bases, with 17 bases spanning the gap. Germline V gives CDR1 DFQATT, CDR2 SNEGSKA (reference sequence). The source of the sample is a study of T-cell reconstitution after alpha-beta-depleted transplantation in children.

Sequenced material: PBMCs, mostly from graft donor cells, taken 360 days after TCRalphabeta/CD19-depleted stem cell transplant. The clonotype comes from a boy in the first two years of life who had a stem cell transplant for acute myeloid leukemia, so the T cells may come from the graft donor. The chain employs TRBV20-1 and TRBJ1-4, with D maybe TRBD1 (6 bases). The CDR3 DNA follows: TGCAGTGCAGCGACAGGCCCATTCGCAACTAATGAAAAACTGTTTTTT. Translated, it gives CSAATGPFATNEKLFF.